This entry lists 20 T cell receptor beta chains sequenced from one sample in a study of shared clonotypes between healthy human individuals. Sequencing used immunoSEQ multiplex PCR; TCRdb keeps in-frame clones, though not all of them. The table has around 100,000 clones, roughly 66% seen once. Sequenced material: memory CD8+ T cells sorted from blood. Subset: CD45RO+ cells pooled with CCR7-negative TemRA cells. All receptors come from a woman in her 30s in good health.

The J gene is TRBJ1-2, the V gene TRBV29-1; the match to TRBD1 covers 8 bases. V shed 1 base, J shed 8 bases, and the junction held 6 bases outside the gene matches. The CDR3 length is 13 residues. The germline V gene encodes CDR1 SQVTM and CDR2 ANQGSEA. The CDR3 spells CSVEGRGREGYTF. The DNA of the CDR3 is TGCAGCGTTGAAGGCAGGGGGCGTGAAGGCTACACCTTC. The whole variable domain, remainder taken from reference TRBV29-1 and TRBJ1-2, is SAVISQKPSRDICQRGTSLTIQCQVDSQVTMMFWYRQQPGQSLTLIATANQGSEATYESGFVIDKFPISRPNLTFSTLTVSNMSPEDSSIYLCSVEGRGREGYTFGSGTRLTVV.

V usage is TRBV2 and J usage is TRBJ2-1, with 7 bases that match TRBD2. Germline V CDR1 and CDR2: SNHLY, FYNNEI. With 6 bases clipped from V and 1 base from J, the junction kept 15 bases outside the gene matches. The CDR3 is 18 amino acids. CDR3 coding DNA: TGTGCCAGCAGGATAGAAGGGGCGGGAGTGAGTTCCTACAATGAGCAGTTCTTC. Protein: CASRIEGAGVSSYNEQFF.

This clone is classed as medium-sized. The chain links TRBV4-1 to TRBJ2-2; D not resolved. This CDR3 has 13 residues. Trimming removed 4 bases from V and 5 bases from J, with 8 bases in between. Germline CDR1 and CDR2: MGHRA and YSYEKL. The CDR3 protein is CASSLEGTGELFF. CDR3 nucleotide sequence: TGCGCCAGCAGCCTAGAAGGAACCGGGGAGCTGTTTTTT.

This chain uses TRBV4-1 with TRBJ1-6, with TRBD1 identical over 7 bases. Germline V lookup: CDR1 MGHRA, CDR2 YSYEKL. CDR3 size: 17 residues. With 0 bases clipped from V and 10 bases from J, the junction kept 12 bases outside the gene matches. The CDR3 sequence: CASSQDPRQGGNSPLHF. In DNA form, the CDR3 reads TGCGCCAGCAGCCAAGATCCCCGACAGGGAGGTAACTCACCCCTCCACTTT.

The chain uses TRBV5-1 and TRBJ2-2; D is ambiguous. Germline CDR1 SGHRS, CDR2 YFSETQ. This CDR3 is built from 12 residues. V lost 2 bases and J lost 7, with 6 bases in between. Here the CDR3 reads CASSFDNGELFF. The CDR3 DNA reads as TGCGCCAGCAGCTTCGATAACGGGGAGCTGTTTTTT.

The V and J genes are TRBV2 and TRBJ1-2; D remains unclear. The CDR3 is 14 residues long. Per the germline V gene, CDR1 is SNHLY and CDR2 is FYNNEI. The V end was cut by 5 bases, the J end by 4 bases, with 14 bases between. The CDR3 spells CASSLYRAGYGYTF. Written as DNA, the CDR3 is TGTGCCAGCAGTCTCTACCGGGCGGGCTATGGCTACACCTTC.

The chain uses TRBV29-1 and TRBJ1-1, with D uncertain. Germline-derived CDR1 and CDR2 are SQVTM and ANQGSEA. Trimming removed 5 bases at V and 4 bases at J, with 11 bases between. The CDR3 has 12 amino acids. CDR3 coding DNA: TGCAGCGTTTGGGTTCCGCTCACTGAAGCTTTCTTT. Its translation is CSVWVPLTEAFF.

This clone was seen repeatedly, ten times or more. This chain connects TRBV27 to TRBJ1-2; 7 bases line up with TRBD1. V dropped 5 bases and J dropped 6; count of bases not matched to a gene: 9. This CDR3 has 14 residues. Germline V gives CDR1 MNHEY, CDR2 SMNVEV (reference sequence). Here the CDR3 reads CASSPRTGGDGYTF. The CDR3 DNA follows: TGTGCCAGCAGTCCCAGGACAGGAGGAGATGGCTACACCTTC.

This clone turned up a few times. CDR3 bases: TGTGCCAGTAGTCAACAGACCCTGAGCTATGGCTACACCTTC. Protein product: CASSQQTLSYGYTF. The chain has TRBV19 and TRBJ1-2; no clear D. Germline CDR1 and CDR2: LNHDA and SQIVND (reference sequence). Trimming took off 5 bases at V and 4 bases at J, with 14 bases between the two ends. The CDR3 loop spans 14 amino acids.

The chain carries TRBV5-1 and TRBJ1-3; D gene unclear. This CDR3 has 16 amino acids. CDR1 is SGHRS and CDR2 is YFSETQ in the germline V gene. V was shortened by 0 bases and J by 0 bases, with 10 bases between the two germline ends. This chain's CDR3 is CASSLDGSSSGNTIYF. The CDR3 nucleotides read TGCGCCAGCAGCTTGGACGGCAGTAGCTCTGGAAACACCATATATTTT. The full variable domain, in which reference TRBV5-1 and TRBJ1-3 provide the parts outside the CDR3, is KAGVTQTPRYLIKTRGQQVTLSCSPISGHRSVSWYQQTPGQGLQFLFEYFSETQRNKGNFPGRFSGRQFSNSRSEMNVSTLELGDSALYLCASSLDGSSSGNTIYFGEGSWLTVV.

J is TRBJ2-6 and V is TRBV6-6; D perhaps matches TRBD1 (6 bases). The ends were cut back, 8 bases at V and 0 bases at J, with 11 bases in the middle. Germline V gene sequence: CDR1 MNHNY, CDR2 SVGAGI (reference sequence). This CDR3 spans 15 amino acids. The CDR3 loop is CASGTQGSGANVLTF. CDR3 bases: TGTGCCAGCGGGACACAGGGCTCTGGGGCCAACGTCCTGACTTTC.

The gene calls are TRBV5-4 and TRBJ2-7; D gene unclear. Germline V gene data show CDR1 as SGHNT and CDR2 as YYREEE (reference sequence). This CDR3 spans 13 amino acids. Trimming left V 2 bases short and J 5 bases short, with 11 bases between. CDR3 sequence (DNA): TGTGCCAGCAGCTTTTCATCAAGCCACGAGCAGTACTTC. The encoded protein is CASSFSSSHEQYF.

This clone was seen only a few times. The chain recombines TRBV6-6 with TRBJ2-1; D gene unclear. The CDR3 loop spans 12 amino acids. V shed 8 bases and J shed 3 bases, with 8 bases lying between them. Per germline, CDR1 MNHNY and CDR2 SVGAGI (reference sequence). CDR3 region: CASGKYYNEQFF. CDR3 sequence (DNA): TGTGCCAGCGGAAAGTACTACAATGAGCAGTTCTTC.

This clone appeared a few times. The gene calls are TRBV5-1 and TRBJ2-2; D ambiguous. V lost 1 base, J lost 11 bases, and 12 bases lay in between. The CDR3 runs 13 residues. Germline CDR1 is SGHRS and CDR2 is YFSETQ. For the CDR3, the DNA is TGCGCCAGCAGCTTGCAGAGACCGGAAGAGCTGTTTTTT. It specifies CASSLQRPEELFF.

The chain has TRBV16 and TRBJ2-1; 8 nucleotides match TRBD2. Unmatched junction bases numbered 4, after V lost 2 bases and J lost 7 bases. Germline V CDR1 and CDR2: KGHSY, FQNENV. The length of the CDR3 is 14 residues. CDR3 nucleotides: TGTGCCAGCAGCCAACCACGGGAGGGGAATGAGCAGTTCTTC. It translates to CASSQPREGNEQFF.

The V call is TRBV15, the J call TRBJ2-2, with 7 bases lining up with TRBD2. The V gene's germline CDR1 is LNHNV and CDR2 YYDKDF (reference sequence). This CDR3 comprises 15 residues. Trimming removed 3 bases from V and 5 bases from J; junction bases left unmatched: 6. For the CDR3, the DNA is TGTGCCACCAGCAGTGGACTAGTGCAGACCGGGGAGCTGTTTTTT. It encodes CATSSGLVQTGELFF.

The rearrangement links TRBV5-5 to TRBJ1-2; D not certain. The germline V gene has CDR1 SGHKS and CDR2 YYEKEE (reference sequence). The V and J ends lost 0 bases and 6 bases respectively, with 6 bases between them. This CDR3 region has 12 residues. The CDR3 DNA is TGTGCCAGCAGCTTGGGGGGAAATGGCTACACCTTC. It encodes CASSLGGNGYTF.

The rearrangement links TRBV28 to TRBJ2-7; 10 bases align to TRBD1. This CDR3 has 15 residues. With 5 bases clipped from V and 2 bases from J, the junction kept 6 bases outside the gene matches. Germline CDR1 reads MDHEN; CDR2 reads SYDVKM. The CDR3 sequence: CASSPWDRGAYEQYF. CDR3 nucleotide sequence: TGTGCCAGCAGTCCCTGGGACAGGGGTGCCTACGAGCAGTACTTC.

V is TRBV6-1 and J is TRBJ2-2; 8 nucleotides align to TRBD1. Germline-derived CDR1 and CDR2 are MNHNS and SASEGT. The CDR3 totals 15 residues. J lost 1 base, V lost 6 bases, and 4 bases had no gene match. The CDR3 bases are TGTGCCAGCAGCCAAGGGACAGGGAACACCGGGGAGCTGTTTTTT. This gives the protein CASSQGTGNTGELFF.

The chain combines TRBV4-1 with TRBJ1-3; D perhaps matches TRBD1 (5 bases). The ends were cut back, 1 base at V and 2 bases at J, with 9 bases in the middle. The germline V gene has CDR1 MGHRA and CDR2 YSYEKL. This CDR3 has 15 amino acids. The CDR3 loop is CASSQGGEAGNTIYF. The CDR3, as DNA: TGCGCCAGCAGCCAAGGGGGGGAGGCTGGAAACACCATATATTTT.